The clone carrying this T cell receptor beta chain is judged large. As yet, its antigen is unknown. The TRBV12-4/TRBJ1-2 clonotypes were amplified using barcode primers with ligated adaptors. TCRdb analysed the multiplex PCR reads with MiXCR anew, one entry per CDR3 protein. The sample contains hundreds of distinct CDR3 sequences, 22% of which appear only once. Treg sorting used a CD4+CD25+CD127-/low gate. Study-level findings and limits: Tumor memory CD4+ T cell TCR gene usage clustered with blood and lymph node memory CD4+ cells and lymph node naive CD4+ cells. Tumor Tregs overlapped most with tumor, then blood, naive CD4+ cells.

Deletions cut 4 bases from V and 4 bases from J, with 10 bases between. This CDR3 region has 13 residues. Sequenced: Tregs sorted from blood. The V and J genes are TRBV12-3 or TRBV12-4 and TRBJ1-2; tentatively, D is TRBD1 (5 bases). This sequence originates from a female donor with breast cancer. The CDR3 nucleotides are TGTGCCAGCAGTTACCAGGGTACCTATGGCTACACCTTC. This encodes CASSYQGTYGYTF.